The 11 T cell receptor beta chains presented below share a single source sample, sequenced in a study of identifying expanded T cells in peripheral blood. Generated by immunoSEQ multiplex PCR, the TCRdb table keeps only in-frame clones and is missing some. This sample has 80,000 to 90,000 clones, with around 89% found just once. The source material was blood. Receptors were obtained from a person between 18 and 70 years old in good health.

Here the CDR3 reads CSVRGSGNTIYF. CDR3 DNA: TGCAGCGTTCGAGGATCTGGAAACACCATATATTTT. The V and J genes are TRBV29-1 and TRBJ1-3; D not resolved. Trimming removed 5 bases from V and 1 base from J, with 6 bases in between. This CDR3 is built from 12 residues. CDR1 and CDR2 (germline): SQVTM, ANQGSEA.

This sequence joins TRBV11-2 and TRBJ1-1, with no clear D. This CDR3 is 13 amino acids long. The V end lost 1 base, the J end lost 3 bases, and 6 bases lay between the germline ends. The germline V gene encodes CDR1 SGHAT and CDR2 FQNNGV. The CDR3 region has the DNA TGTGCCAGCAGCTTAGGAATGGACACTGAAGCTTTCTTT. Translating it yields CASSLGMDTEAFF.

The V and J genes are TRBV5-5 and TRBJ1-3; 7 bases map to TRBD1. CDR1 is SGHKS, CDR2 YYEKEE, per germline (reference sequence). V dropped 4 bases and J dropped 0; count of bases not matched to a gene: 4. CDR3 length: 15 amino acids. The CDR3 coding sequence is TGTGCCAGCAGCACCGGGACAGCCTCTGGAAACACCATATATTTT. This sequence encodes CASSTGTASGNTIYF.

This chain connects TRBV6-6 to TRBJ2-7; D not certain. Trimming left V 6 bases short and J 0 bases short, with 3 bases between. Germline V gene data show CDR1 as MNHNY and CDR2 as SVGAGI (reference sequence). The CDR3 totals 11 residues. The CDR3 DNA follows: TGTGCCAGCAGACTCTCCTACGAGCAGTACTTC. Amino acid sequence: CASRLSYEQYF.

This chain links TRBV11-2 with TRBJ2-3; D is possibly TRBD1 (6 bases). This CDR3 comprises 15 residues. CDR1 and CDR2 (germline): SGHAT, FQNNGV. V gave up 4 bases and J gave up 2 bases, with 13 bases separating them. DNA for the CDR3: TGTGCCAGCAGCTCCAGGGGCGGTTTCACAGATACGCAGTATTTT. Protein: CASSSRGGFTDTQYF.

The chain has TRBV6-6 and TRBJ1-5, with a weak D call TRBD1 (6 bases). From germline, CDR1 is MNHNY and CDR2 SVGAGI (reference sequence). V was trimmed by 6 bases and J by 2 bases, leaving 8 bases between them. The CDR3 totals 13 residues. CDR3 DNA sequence: TGTGCCAGCAGCAACAGGGGCAATCAGCCCCAGCATTTT. Residues: CASSNRGNQPQHF.

The chain employs TRBV28 and TRBJ2-3; 7 nucleotides line up with TRBD2. V gave up 5 bases and J gave up 6 bases; unmatched junction bases: 17. This CDR3 is built from 17 residues. In germline, CDR1 is MDHEN, CDR2 SYDVKM. Here the CDR3 reads CASSPDGWGGSRDTQYF. The CDR3 DNA follows: TGTGCCAGCAGTCCCGATGGGTGGGGGGGATCAAGGGATACGCAGTATTTT.

The chain is built from TRBV9 and TRBJ1-2; D gene uncertain. The CDR3 is 12 residues long. Germline CDR1 reads SGDLS; CDR2 reads YYNGEE. The V and J ends lost 9 bases and 4 bases respectively, with 13 bases between them. CDR3 amino acids: CATSDRPYGYTF. For the CDR3, the DNA is TGTGCCACATCCGACCGCCCCTATGGCTACACCTTC.

This clone was seen a handful of times. The chain is built from TRBV4-3 and TRBJ1-2; 11 bases match TRBD1. V shed 4 bases, J shed 6 bases, and the junction held 16 bases outside the gene matches. The CDR3 spans 18 residues. Germline-derived CDR1 and CDR2 are LGHNA and YSLEER. CDR3 region: CASSPESVGQGALNGYTF. DNA of the CDR3: TGCGCCAGCAGCCCCGAATCTGTCGGACAGGGGGCGCTGAATGGCTACACCTTC.

The V gene is TRBV28, the J gene TRBJ1-2, with 9 bases identical to TRBD1. J lost 3 bases, V lost 5 bases, and 13 bases had no gene match. In germline, CDR1 is MDHEN, CDR2 SYDVKM. There are 17 residues in the CDR3. CDR3: CASSGPYQTGGYYGYTF. The CDR3 DNA sequence: TGTGCCAGCAGTGGGCCCTACCAGACAGGGGGATACTATGGCTACACCTTC.

The V gene is TRBV5-6, the J gene TRBJ2-1; no clear D gene. The CDR3 has 16 residues. Germline loops: CDR1 SGHDT, CDR2 YYEEEE. V was trimmed by 3 bases and J by 3 bases, leaving 16 bases between them. CDR3 region: CASSSPRNLNYNEQFF. Here the CDR3 DNA reads TGTGCCAGCAGCTCCCCGCGGAATCTCAACTACAATGAGCAGTTCTTC. The full variable domain, its missing parts supplied by reference TRBV5-6 and TRBJ2-1, is DAGVTQSPTHLIKTRGQQVTLRCSPKSGHDTVSWYQQALGQGPQFIFQYYEEEERQRGNFPDRFSGHQFPNYSSELNVNALLLGDSALYLCASSSPRNLNYNEQFFGPGTRLTVL.